This T cell receptor beta chain derives from a study of T cell responses to AZD1222 COVID-19 vaccine. Libraries were prepared by immunoSEQ multiplex PCR; TCRdb keeps only in-frame clonotypes and omits some of them. The sample yields 45,000 or so clones, about 92% seen once. The V end was cut by 0 bases, the J end by 6 bases, with 7 bases between. CDR3 size: 14 residues. Germline-derived CDR1 and CDR2 are SGHDT and YYEEEE. The chain joins TRBV5-6 to TRBJ1-6; D remains ambiguous. This sample comprised peripheral blood, obtained 28 days after the second AZD1222 dose. The source is an adult who received the AZD1222 COVID-19 vaccine. CDR3 nucleotide sequence: TGTGCCAGCAGCTTGGAGGGTTCTAATTCACCCCTCCACTTT. Translated: CASSLEGSNSPLHF.